This T cell receptor beta chain was recovered during a study of blood T cell repertoires in COVID-19. At the level of the study: The cDNA or gDNA used as material had been derived from T cells, B-cell-depleted T cells, or PBMCs.

Under the authors' procedure: How many nucleated cells were present was estimated from reference gene primer amplification. Profiling relied on immunoSEQ multiplex PCR, and the TCRdb table lists in-frame clones only, not all of them. That table furnishes V, J and clone size, whereas the DNA furnished D and trimming. The table has over 250,000 clones, around 88% seen once. Trimming removed 2 bases at V and 0 bases at J, with 11 bases between. This CDR3 spans 15 amino acids. Germline V gene data show CDR1 as SGHTA and CDR2 as FQGNSA. Patients of the Seattle cohort, enrolled during active infection, were followed longitudinally.

The chain is built from TRBV7-2 and TRBJ2-7, with a tentative D call TRBD1 (5 bases). What was sequenced was peripheral blood. This clonotype originated in a woman aged 70-85 years with COVID-19, enrolled during active disease. CDR3 sequence (DNA): TGTGCCAGCAGCTTATTCGACAGAAGCTCCTACGAGCAGTACTTC. Amino acid sequence: CASSLFDRSSYEQYF.